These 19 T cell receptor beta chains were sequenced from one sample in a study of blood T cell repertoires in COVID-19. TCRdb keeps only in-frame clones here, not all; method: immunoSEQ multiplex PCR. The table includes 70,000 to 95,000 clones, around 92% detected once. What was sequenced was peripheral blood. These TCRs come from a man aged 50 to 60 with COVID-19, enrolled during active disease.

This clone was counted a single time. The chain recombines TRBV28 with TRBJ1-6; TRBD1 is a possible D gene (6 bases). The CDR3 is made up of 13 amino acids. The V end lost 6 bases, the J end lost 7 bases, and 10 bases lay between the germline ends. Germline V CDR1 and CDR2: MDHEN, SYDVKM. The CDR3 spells CASRQGSNSPLHF. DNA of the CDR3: TGTGCCAGCAGGCAGGGGAGCAATTCACCCCTCCACTTT.

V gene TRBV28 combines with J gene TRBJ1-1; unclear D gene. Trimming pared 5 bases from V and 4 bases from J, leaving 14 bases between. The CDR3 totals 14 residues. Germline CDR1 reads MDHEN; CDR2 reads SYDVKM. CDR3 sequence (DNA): TGTGCCAGCAGTCGTCGAGTGGAGGGCACTGAAGCTTTCTTT. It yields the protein CASSRRVEGTEAFF.

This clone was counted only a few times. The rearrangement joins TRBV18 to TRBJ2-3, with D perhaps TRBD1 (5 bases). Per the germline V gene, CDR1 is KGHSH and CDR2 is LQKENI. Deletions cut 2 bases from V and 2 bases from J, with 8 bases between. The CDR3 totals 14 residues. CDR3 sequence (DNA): TGTGCCAGCTCACCATCAGGGAACACAGATACGCAGTATTTT. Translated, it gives CASSPSGNTDTQYF.

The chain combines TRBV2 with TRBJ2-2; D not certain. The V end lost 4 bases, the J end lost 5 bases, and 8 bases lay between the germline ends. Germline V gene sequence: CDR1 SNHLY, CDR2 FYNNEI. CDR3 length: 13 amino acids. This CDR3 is CASSGEKTGELFF. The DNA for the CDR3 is TGTGCCAGCAGTGGAGAGAAGACCGGGGAGCTGTTTTTT.

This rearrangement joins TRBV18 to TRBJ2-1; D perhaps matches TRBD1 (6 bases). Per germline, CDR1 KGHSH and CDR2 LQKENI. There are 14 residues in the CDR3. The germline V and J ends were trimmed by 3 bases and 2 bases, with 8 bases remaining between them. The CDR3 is CASSPGTTYNEQFF. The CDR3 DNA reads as TGTGCCAGCTCACCCGGGACAACCTACAATGAGCAGTTCTTC.

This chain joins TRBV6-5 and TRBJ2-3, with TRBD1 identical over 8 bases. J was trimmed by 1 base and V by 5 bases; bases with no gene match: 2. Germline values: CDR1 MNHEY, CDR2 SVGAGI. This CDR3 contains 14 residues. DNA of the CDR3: TGTGCCAGCAGTCAGGGGGCTGGCACAGATACGCAGTATTTT. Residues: CASSQGAGTDTQYF.

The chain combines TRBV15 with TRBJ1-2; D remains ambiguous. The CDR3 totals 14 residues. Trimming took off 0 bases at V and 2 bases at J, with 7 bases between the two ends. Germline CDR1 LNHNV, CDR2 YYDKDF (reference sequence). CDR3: CATSREGRNYGYTF. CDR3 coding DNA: TGTGCCACCAGCAGAGAGGGGAGAAACTATGGCTACACCTTC.

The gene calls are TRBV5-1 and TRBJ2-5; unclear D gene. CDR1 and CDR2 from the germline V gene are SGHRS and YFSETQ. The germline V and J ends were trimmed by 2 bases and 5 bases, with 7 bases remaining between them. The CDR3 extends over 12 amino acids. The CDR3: CASSFTRETQYF. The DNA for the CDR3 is TGCGCCAGCAGCTTTACCCGGGAGACCCAGTACTTC.

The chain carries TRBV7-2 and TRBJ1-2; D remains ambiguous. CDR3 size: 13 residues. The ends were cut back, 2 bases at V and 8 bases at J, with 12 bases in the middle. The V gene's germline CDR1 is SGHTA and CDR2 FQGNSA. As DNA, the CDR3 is TGTGCCAGCAGCTTACGAGGTTTTTGGGGCTACACCTTC. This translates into CASSLRGFWGYTF.

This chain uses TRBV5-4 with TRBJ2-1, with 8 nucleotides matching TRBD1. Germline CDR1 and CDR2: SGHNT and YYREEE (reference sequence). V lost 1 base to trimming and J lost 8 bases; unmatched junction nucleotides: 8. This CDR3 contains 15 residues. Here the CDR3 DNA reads TGTGCCAGCAGCTTGTCATCCAGGGGGCGCCATGAGCAGTTCTTC. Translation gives CASSLSSRGRHEQFF.

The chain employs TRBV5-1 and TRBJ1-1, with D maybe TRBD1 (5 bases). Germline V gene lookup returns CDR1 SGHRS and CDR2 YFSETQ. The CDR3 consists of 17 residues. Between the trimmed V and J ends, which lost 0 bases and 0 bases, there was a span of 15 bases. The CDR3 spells CASSLENRQSMNTEAFF. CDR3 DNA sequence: TGCGCCAGCAGCTTGGAAAACCGACAGAGCATGAACACTGAAGCTTTCTTT.

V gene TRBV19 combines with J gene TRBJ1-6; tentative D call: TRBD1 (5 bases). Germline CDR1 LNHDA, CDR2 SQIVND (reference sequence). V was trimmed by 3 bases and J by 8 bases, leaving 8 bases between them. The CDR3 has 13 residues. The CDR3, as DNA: TGTGCCAGTAGTATGGTCAGGGATTCACCCCTCCACTTT. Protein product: CASSMVRDSPLHF.

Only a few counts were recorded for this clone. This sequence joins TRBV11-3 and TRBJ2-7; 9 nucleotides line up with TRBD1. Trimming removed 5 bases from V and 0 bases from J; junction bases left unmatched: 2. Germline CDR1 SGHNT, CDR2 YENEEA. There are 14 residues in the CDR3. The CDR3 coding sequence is TGTGCCAGCAGCCCGGGACAGGGCTCCTACGAGCAGTACTTC. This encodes CASSPGQGSYEQYF.

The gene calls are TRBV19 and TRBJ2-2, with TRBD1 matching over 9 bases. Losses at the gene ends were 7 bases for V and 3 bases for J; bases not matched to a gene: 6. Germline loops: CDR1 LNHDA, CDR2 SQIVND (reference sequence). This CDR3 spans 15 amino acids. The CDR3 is CASKPGQGYTGELFF. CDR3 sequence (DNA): TGTGCCAGTAAACCGGGACAGGGATACACCGGGGAGCTGTTTTTT.

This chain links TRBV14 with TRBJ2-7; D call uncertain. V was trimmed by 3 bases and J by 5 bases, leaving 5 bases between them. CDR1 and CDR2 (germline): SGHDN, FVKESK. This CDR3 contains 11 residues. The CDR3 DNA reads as TGTGCCAGCAGCCAGTTTAACGAGCAGTACTTC. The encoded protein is CASSQFNEQYF.

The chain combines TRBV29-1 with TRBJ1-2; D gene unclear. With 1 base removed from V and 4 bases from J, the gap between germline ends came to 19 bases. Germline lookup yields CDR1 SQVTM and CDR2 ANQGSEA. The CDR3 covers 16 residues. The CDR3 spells CSVEVRQAHGGYGYTF. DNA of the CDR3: TGCAGCGTTGAAGTTCGGCAGGCCCATGGAGGCTATGGCTACACCTTC.

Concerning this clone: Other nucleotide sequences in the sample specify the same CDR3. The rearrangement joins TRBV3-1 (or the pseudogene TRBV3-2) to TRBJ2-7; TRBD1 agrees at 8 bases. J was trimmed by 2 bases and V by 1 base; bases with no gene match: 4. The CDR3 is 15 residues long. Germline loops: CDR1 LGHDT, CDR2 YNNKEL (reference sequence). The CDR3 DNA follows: TGTGCCAGCAGCCAAGGGACAGGGCCAACCTACGAGCAGTACTTC. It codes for CASSQGTGPTYEQYF.

The CDR3 DNA is TGTGCCAGCAGCTTAGGTAGAATGGAGACCCAGTACTTC. Its translation: CASSLGRMETQYF. The chain carries TRBV7-2 and TRBJ2-5, with D unclear. Trimming stripped 1 base from V and 5 bases from J, with 8 bases between. This CDR3 spans 13 amino acids. Looked up from germline, CDR1 is SGHTA and CDR2 is FQGNSA.

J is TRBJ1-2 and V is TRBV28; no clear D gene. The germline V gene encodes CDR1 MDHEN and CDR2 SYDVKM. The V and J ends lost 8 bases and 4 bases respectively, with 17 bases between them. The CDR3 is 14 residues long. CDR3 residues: CASHTLVRGYGYTF. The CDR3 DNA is TGTGCCAGCCACACGTTGGTTCGGGGCTATGGCTACACCTTC.